This entry concerns a single T cell receptor beta chain. From the RT-PCR reads, TCRdb called clonotypes with MiXCR, one entry per CDR3 protein. The sample contains roughly 500,000 distinct CDR3 sequences, around 25% of which appear only once. These data originate in a study of response to subunit inactivated influenza vaccine. CDR1 is SGHTA and CDR2 is FQGNSA in the germline V gene. The CDR3 runs to 13 residues. The same sample was also used in a study of T cells expressing NK-cell markers. From that paper: TCR beta cDNA was made by 5'RACE template switching with UMIs. Researchers got TCR beta repertoires out of sorted CD3+CD56+NKG2C+, CD3+CD56+NKG2C- and CD3+CD56-NKG2C+ T cells. Within the sequenced cohort of eight donors, seven exhibited HCMV seropositivity and one was seronegative. Roughly six donors had dominant NKG2C+ clonotypes that comprised about 1.0-7.5% of their CD8+ T cells. HCMV specificity of the expanded NKG2C+ T cell clones was not established.

The sequences come from CD4+ T cells sorted from PBMCs, collected roughly 12 days after vaccination. The gene calls are TRBV7-2 and TRBJ2-2; possibly TRBD2 for D (6 bases). This TCR came from a man aged 45-65 years who received an inactivated influenza vaccine. This chain's CDR3 is CVLGSANTGELFF. CDR3 coding DNA: TGTGTCCTCGGGAGCGCGAACACCGGGGAGCTGTTTTTT.